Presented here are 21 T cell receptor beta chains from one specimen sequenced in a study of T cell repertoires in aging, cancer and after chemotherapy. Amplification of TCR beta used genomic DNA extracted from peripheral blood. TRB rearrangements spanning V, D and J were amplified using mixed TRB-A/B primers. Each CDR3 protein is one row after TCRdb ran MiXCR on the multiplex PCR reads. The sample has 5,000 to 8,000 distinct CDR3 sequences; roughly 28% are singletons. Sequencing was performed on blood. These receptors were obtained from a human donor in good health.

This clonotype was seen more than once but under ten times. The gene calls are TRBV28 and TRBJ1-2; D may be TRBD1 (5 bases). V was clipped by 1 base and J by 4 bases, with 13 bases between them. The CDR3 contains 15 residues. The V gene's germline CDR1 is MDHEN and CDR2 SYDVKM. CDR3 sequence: CASSLLGEGGYGYTF. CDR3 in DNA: TGTGCCAGCAGTTTATTAGGGGAGGGTGGCTATGGCTACACCTTC.

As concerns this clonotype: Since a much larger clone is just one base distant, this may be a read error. The CDR3 nucleotides are TGTGCCAGCAGTTACTCGGCAGGGGGTACCGGGGAGCTGTTTTTT. Residues: CASSYSAGGTGELFF. This chain links TRBV6-1 with TRBJ2-2; 7 bases match TRBD1. The junction had 8 bases not matched to a gene; V was cut back by 5 bases and J by 5 bases. This CDR3 comprises 15 residues. From germline, CDR1 is MNHNS and CDR2 SASEGT.

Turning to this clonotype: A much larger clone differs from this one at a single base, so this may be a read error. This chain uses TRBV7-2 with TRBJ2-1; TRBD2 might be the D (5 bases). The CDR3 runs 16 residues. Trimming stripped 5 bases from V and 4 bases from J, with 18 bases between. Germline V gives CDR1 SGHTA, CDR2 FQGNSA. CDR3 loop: CASSALGVVTYNEQFF. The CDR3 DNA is TGTGCCAGCAGCGCACTCGGGGTCGTCACGTACAATGAGCAGTTCTTC. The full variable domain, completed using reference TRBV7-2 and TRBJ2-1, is GAGVSQSPSNKVTEKGKDVELRCDPISGHTALYWYRQSLGQGLEFLIYFQGNSAPDKSGLPSDRFSAERTGGSVSTLTIQRTQQEDSAVYLCASSALGVVTYNEQFFGPGTRLTVL.

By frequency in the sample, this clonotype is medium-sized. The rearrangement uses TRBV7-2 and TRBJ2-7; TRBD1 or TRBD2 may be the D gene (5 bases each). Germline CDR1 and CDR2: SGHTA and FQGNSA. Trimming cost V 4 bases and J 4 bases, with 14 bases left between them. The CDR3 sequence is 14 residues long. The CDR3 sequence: CASSYPGTYYEQYF. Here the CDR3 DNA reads TGTGCCAGCAGCTACCCCGGGACCTATTACGAGCAGTACTTC.

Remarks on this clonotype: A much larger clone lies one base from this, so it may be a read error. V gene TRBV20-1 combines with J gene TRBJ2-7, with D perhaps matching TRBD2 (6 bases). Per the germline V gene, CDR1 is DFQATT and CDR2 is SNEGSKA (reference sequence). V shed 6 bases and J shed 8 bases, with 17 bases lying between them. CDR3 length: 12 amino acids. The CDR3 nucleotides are TGCAGTGCGGGAACGCGGGACTTTAAGCAGTACTTC. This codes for CSAGTRDFKQYF.

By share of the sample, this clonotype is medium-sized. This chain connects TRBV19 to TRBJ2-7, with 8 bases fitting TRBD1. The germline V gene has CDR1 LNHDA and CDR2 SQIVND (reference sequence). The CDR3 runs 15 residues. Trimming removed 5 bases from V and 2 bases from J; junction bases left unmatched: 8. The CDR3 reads CASSAGQGETYEQYF. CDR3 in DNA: TGTGCCAGTAGTGCTGGACAGGGAGAAACCTACGAGCAGTACTTC.

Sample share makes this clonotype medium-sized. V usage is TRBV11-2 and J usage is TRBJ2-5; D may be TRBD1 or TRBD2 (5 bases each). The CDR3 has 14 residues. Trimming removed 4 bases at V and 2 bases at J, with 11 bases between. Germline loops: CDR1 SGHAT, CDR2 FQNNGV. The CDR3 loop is CASSYGTHQETQYF. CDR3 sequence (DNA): TGTGCCAGCAGCTATGGGACGCATCAAGAGACCCAGTACTTC.

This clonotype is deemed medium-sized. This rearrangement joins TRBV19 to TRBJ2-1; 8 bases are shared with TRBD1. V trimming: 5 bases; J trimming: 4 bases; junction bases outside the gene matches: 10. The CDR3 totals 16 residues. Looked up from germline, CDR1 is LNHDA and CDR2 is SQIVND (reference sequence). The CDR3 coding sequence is TGTGCCAGTAGTTTCCTACCGGGACAGGCTTACAATGAGCAGTTCTTC. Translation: CASSFLPGQAYNEQFF.

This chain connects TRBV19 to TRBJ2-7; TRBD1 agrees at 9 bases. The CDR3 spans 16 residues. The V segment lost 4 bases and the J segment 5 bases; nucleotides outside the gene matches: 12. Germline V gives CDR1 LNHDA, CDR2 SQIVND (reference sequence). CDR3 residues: CASSRGRGQGLDEQYV. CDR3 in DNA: TGTGCCAGTAGTAGGGGGCGTGGACAGGGGCTGGACGAGCAGTACGTC.

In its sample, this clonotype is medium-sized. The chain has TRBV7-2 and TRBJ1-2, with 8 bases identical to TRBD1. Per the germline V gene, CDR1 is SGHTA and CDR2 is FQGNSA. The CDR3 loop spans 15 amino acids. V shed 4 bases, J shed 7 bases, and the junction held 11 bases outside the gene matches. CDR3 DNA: TGTGCCAGCAGCTCCAAACAGGGGGACGTGGGTGGCTACACCTTC. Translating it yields CASSSKQGDVGGYTF.

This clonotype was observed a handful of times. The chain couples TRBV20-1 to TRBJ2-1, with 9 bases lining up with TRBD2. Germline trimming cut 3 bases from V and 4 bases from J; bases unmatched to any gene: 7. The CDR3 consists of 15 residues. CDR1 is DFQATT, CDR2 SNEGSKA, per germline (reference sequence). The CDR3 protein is CSARGASGTYNEQFF. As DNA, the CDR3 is TGCAGTGCTAGGGGGGCTAGCGGGACTTACAATGAGCAGTTCTTC.

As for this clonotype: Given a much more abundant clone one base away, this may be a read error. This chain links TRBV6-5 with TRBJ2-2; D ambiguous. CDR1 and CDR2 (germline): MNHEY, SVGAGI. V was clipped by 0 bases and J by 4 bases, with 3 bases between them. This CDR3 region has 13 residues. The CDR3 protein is CASSYSVTGELFF. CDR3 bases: TGTGCCAGCAGTTACTCGGTCACCGGGGAGCTGTTTTTT.

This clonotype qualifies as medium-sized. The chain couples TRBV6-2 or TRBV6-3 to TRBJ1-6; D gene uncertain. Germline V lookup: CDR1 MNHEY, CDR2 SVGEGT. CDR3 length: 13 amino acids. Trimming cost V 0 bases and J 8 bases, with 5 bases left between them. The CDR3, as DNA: TGTGCCAGCAGTTACTCGACTGATTCACCCCTCCACTTT. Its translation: CASSYSTDSPLHF.

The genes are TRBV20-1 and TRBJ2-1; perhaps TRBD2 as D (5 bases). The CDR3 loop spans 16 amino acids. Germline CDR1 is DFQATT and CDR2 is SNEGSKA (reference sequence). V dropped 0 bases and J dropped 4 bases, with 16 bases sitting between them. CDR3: CSARDFEGRRYNEQFF. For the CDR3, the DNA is TGCAGTGCTAGAGATTTTGAGGGAAGGCGGTACAATGAGCAGTTCTTC.

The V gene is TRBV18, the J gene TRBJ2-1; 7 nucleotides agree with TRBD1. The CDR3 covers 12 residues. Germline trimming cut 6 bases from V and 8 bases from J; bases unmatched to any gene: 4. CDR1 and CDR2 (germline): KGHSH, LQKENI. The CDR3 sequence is CASSYRGDEQFF. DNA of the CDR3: TGTGCCAGCTCCTACAGGGGTGATGAGCAGTTCTTC.

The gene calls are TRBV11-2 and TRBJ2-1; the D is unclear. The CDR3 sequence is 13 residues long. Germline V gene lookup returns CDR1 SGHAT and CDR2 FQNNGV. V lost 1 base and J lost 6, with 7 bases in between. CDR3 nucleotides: TGTGCCAGCAGCTTAGCCCGACTCAATGAGCAGTTCTTC. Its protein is CASSLARLNEQFF.

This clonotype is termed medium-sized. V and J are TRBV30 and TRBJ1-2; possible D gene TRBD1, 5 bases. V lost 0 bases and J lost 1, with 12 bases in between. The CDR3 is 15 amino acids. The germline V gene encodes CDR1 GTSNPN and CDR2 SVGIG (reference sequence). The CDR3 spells CAWSVRQGGNYGYTF. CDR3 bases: TGTGCCTGGAGTGTACGGCAGGGAGGTAACTATGGCTACACCTTC. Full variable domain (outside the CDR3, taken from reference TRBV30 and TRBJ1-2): SQTIHQWPATLVQPVGSPLSLECTVEGTSNPNLYWYRQAAGRGLQLLFYSVGIGQISSEVPQNLSASRPQDRQFILSSKKLLLSDSGFYLCAWSVRQGGNYGYTFGSGTRLTVV.

The CDR3 loop is CASSLAIVSYNEQFF. CDR3 in DNA: TGTGCCAGCAGCTTAGCTATAGTTTCCTACAATGAGCAGTTCTTC. This chain connects TRBV7-2 to TRBJ2-1, with D uncertain. V was trimmed by 0 bases and J by 1 base, leaving 7 bases between them. The CDR3 has 15 residues. Per the germline V gene, CDR1 is SGHTA and CDR2 is FQGNSA.

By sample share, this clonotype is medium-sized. This CDR3 reads CASSSRPWSEETQYF. The CDR3 nucleotides read TGTGCCAGCAGCTCCCGTCCGTGGTCCGAAGAGACCCAGTACTTC. V is TRBV7-6 and J is TRBJ2-5; D gene unclear. Germline lookup yields CDR1 SGHVS and CDR2 FNYEAQ. The ends were cut back, 4 bases at V and 3 bases at J, with 15 bases in the middle. The CDR3 spans 15 residues.

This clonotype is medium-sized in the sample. The DNA for the CDR3 is TGTGCCAGTAGTGTCGACAGGGGATGGGAGCAGTACTTC. Protein: CASSVDRGWEQYF. The rearrangement links TRBV19 to TRBJ2-7; 8 nucleotides line up with TRBD1. After removal of 5 bases from V and 7 bases from J, the junction contained 7 bases not matched to a gene. Germline V gene sequence: CDR1 LNHDA, CDR2 SQIVND (reference sequence). This CDR3 has 13 amino acids. Variable domain in full (rest from reference TRBV19 and TRBJ2-7): DGGITQSPKYLFRKEGQNVTLSCEQNLNHDAMYWYRQDPGQGLRLIYYSQIVNDFQKGDIAEGYSVSREKKESFPLTVTSAQKNPTAFYLCASSVDRGWEQYFGPGTRLTVT.

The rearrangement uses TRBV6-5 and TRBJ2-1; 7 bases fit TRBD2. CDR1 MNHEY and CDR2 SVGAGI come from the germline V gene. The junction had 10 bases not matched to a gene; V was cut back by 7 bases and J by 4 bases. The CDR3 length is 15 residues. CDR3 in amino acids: CASTPLATAYNEQFF. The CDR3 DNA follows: TGTGCCAGCACCCCACTAGCGACAGCTTACAATGAGCAGTTCTTC.